These T cell receptor beta chains were read from a single sample in a study of T cells in localized non-small cell lung cancer. Here immunoSEQ multiplex PCR was the method, and the copy in TCRdb shows in-frame clones only, minus some. The sample lists over 20,000 clones, approximately 86% occurring once. The specimen was peripheral blood, collected before any cancer treatment. All receptors derive from a male donor older than 55 with stage II squamous cell lung carcinoma. Both conserved end residues are part of each CDR3. The D gene is left open where the match is weak. Clone size is given for some rows only: seen once, a few or many times, or a class if the clone is expanded.

v_call	j_call	clone_size	d_call	cdr3_aa	cdr3_nt
TRBV5-4	TRBJ2-5	NA	TRBD2	CASSRTSGSGETQYF	TGTGCCAGCAGCCGGACTAGCGGGAGCGGAGAGACCCAGTACTTC
TRBV30	TRBJ2-3	NA	NA	CAWSVGQNTDTQYF	TGTGCCTGGAGTGTGGGCCAGAACACAGATACGCAGTATTTT
TRBV7-2	TRBJ2-1	NA	NA	CASSSWGGEQFF	TGTGCCAGCAGCTCTTGGGGTGGAGAGCAGTTCTTC
TRBV4-2	TRBJ1-1	NA	TRBD1	CASSRNTGQGSQNTEAFF	TGTGCCAGCAGCCGGAACACGGGACAGGGGTCTCAGAACACTGAAGCTTTCTTT
TRBV28	TRBJ1-2	NA	TRBD1	CASSSQGQGALDYGYTF	TGTGCCAGCAGTTCACAGGGACAGGGGGCGTTGGACTATGGCTACACCTTC
TRBV28	TRBJ2-3	NA	NA	CASSFREVFRTDTQYF	TGTGCCAGCAGTTTTAGGGAGGTGTTTAGGACAGATACGCAGTATTTT
TRBV10-1	TRBJ1-1	NA	NA	CASSLTELLMNTEAFF	TGCGCCAGCAGCCTAACAGAGCTGTTAATGAACACTGAAGCTTTCTTT
TRBV2	TRBJ1-6	few	NA	CASGAGSSYNSPLHF	TGTGCCAGCGGGGCGGGAAGCTCCTATAATTCACCCCTCCACTTT
TRBV10-3	TRBJ2-5	NA	TRBD1	CAIKGDSQETQYF	TGTGCCATCAAAGGGGACAGCCAAGAGACCCAGTACTTC
TRBV19	TRBJ1-5	few	NA	CASQGDSNQPQHF	TGTGCCAGCCAAGGAGATAGCAATCAGCCCCAGCATTTT
TRBV19	TRBJ2-7	NA	NA	CATSGLSSYEQYF	TGTGCCACCTCAGGCTTATCCTCCTACGAGCAGTACTTC
TRBV9	TRBJ2-2	NA	NA	CASSVGASTITGELFF	TGTGCCAGCAGCGTAGGGGCTAGCACTATCACCGGGGAGCTGTTTTTT
TRBV4-3	TRBJ1-1	NA	NA	CASSQGLATRNTEAFF	TGCGCCAGCAGCCAAGGTCTGGCGACGCGGAACACTGAAGCTTTCTTT
TRBV28	TRBJ2-4	NA	NA	CASSPVEGAKNIQYF	TGTGCCAGCAGCCCCGTGGAGGGAGCCAAAAACATTCAGTACTTC
TRBV5-5	TRBJ1-4	NA	NA	CASSKVKGEKLFF	TGTGCCAGCAGTAAGGTGAAGGGGGAAAAACTGTTTTTT
TRBV19	TRBJ2-3	NA	NA	CASSILWGSTPDTQYF	TGTGCCAGTAGTATACTTTGGGGGTCCACCCCAGATACGCAGTATTTT
TRBV7-9	TRBJ2-3	NA	TRBD2	CASSISGRLVASTDTQYF	TGTGCCAGCAGCATAAGCGGGAGATTGGTTGCTAGCACAGATACGCAGTATTTT
TRBV4-2	TRBJ1-2	NA	NA	CASSQEGRGFGYTF	TGTGCCAGCAGCCAAGAGGGTCGCGGTTTTGGCTACACCTTC
TRBV5-4	TRBJ1-4	NA	NA	CASSKDSSSNEKLFF	TGTGCCAGCAGCAAGGACAGCTCATCTAATGAAAAACTGTTTTTT
TRBV7-2	TRBJ2-3	NA	NA	CASSLSGDTQYF	TGTGCCAGCAGCTTGTCAGGGGATACGCAGTATTTT
TRBV4-2	TRBJ2-7	NA	TRBD2	CASSQYGSGTFSYEQYF	TGTGCCAGCAGCCAATATGGAAGCGGGACCTTCTCCTACGAGCAGTACTTC
TRBV27	TRBJ1-1	NA	NA	CASSLLPSLNTEAFF	TGTGCCAGCAGTTTGCTACCCTCACTGAACACTGAAGCTTTCTTT
TRBV7-3	TRBJ2-3	few	TRBD2	CASSLMKAGGTDTQYF	TGTGCCAGCAGCTTAATGAAGGCGGGAGGCACAGATACGCAGTATTTT
TRBV2	TRBJ1-2	NA	NA	CASGGPSGYTF	TGTGCCAGCGGCGGGCCCTCTGGCTACACCTTC
TRBV4-2	TRBJ1-4	NA	NA	CASSQSTDLGEKLFF	TGTGCCAGCAGCCAATCAACAGATCTAGGTGAAAAACTGTTTTTT
TRBV19	TRBJ2-2	NA	TRBD1	CASNPDRLANTGELFF	TGTGCCAGTAACCCGGACAGGCTCGCGAACACCGGGGAGCTGTTTTTT